This record covers a single TCR beta chain. From germline, CDR1 is LGHDT and CDR2 YNNKEL (reference sequence). This CDR3 region has 14 residues. With 1 base clipped from V and 5 bases from J, the junction kept 3 bases outside the gene matches. This sample is drawn from a study of blood T cell repertoires in COVID-19. In the original analysis: Scientists estimated how many nucleated cells there were by amplifying reference gene primers. Some clones are missing from TCRdb's copy, which holds only in-frame ones; the method was immunoSEQ multiplex PCR. V and J calls and clone size follow that table, whereas D and trimming were derived from the DNA. The sample consists of 250,000 to 350,000 clones, 75% to 90% of them appearing once.

This sequence was found in a woman aged 40 to 50 who had recovered from COVID-19. V gene TRBV3-1 (or the pseudogene TRBV3-2) combines with J gene TRBJ2-3, with TRBD2 identical over 7 bases. The sequenced material came from peripheral blood. The CDR3: CASSQGIAGDTQYF. DNA for the CDR3: TGTGCCAGCAGCCAAGGTATAGCGGGAGATACGCAGTATTTT.